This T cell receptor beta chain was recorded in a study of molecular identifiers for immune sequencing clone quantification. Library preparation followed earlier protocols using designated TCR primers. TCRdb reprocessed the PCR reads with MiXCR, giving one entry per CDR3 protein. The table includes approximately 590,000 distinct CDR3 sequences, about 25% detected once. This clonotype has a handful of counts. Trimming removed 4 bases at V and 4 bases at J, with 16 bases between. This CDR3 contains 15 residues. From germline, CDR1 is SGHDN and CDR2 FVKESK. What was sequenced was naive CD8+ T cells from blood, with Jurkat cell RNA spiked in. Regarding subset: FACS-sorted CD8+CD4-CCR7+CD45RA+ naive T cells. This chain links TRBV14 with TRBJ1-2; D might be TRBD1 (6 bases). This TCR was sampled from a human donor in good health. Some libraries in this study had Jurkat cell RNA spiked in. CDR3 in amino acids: CASSPVPGAPYGYTF. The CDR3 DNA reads TGTGCCAGCAGCCCAGTACCAGGGGCCCCCTATGGCTACACCTTC. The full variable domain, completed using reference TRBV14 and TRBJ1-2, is EAGVTQFPSHSVIEKGQTVTLRCDPISGHDNLYWYRRVMGKEIKFLLHFVKESKQDESGMPNNRFLAERTGGTYSTLKVQPAELEDSGVYFCASSPVPGAPYGYTFGSGTRLTVV.